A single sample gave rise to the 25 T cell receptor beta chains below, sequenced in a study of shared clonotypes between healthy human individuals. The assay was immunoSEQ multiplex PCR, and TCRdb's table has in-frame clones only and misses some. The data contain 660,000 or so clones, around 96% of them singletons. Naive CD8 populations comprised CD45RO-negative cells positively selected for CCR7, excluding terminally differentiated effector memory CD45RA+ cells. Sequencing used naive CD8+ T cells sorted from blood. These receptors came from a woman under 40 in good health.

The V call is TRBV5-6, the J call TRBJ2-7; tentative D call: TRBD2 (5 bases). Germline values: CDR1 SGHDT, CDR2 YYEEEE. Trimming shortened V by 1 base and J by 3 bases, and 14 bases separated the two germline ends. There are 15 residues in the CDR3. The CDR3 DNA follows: TGTGCCAGCAGCTTGCGGGGTCCCACCCTCTACGAGCAGTACTTC. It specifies CASSLRGPTLYEQYF.

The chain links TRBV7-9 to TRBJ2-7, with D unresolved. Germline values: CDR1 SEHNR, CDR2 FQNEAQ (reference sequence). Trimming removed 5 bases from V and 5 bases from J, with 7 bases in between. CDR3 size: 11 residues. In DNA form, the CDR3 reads TGTGCCAGCAGCCCTCAGCACGAGCAGTACTTC. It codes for CASSPQHEQYF.

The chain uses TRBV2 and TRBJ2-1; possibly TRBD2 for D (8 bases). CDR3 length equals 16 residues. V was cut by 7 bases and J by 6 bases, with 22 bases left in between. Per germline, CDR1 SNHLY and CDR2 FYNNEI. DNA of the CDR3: TGTGCCAGCATGTCGACAGGGAGCGGGAGTTTCAATGAGCAGTTCTTC. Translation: CASMSTGSGSFNEQFF.

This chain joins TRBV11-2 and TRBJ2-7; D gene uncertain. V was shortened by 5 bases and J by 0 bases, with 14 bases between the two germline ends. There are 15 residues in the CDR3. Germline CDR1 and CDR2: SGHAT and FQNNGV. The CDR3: CASSAYQRRSYEQYF. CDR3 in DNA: TGTGCCAGCAGCGCATATCAACGACGCTCCTACGAGCAGTACTTC.

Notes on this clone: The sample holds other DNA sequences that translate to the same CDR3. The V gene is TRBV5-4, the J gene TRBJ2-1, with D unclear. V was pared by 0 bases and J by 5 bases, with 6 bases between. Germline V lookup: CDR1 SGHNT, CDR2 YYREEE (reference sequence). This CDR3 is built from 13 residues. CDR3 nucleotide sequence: TGTGCCAGCAGCTTGGCCGGAGACAATGAGCAGTTCTTC. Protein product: CASSLAGDNEQFF.

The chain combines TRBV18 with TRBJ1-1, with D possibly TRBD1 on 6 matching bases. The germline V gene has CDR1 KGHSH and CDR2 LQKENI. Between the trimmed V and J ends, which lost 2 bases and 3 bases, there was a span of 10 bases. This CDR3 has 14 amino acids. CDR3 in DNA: TGTGCCAGCTCACCAATACAGGGTTACACTGAAGCTTTCTTT. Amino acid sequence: CASSPIQGYTEAFF.

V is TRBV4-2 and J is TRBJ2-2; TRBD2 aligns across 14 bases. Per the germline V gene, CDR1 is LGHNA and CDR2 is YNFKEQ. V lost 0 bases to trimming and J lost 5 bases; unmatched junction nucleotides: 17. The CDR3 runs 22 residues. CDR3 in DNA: TGTGCCAGCAGCCAAGATTCGTCCGGACTAGGGACTAGCGGGAGTGGAACCGGGGAGCTGTTTTTT. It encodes CASSQDSSGLGTSGSGTGELFF.

Here the CDR3 reads CASSTTQTDTQYF. As DNA, the CDR3 is TGTGCCAGCAGTACCACCCAGACAGATACGCAGTATTTT. J is TRBJ2-3 and V is TRBV28; no reliable D call. The CDR3 totals 13 residues. Trimming stripped 5 bases from V and 3 bases from J, with 9 bases between. Germline V gives CDR1 MDHEN, CDR2 SYDVKM.

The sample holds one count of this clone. The CDR3 coding sequence is TGTGCCAGCAGCTTAGCGACTGGGGAGATGACTGGGGCCAACGTCCTGACTTTC. Translation: CASSLATGEMTGANVLTF. The chain recombines TRBV11-2 with TRBJ2-6; weak D call: TRBD2 (5 bases). The germline gives CDR1 SGHAT, CDR2 FQNNGV. The CDR3 has 18 amino acids. With 1 base removed from V and 2 bases from J, the gap between germline ends came to 15 bases.

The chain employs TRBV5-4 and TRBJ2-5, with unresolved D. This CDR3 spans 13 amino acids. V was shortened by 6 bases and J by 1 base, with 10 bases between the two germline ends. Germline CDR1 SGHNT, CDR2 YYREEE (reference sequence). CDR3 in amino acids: CASTPYPQETQYF. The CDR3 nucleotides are TGTGCCAGCACCCCATATCCCCAAGAGACCCAGTACTTC.

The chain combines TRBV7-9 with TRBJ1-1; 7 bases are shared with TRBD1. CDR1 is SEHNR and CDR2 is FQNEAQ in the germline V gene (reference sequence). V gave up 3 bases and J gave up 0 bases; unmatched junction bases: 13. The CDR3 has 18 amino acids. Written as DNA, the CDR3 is TGTGCCAGCAGCTTCGACGGCCGGGACAGACGTTTGAACACTGAAGCTTTCTTT. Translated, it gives CASSFDGRDRRLNTEAFF.

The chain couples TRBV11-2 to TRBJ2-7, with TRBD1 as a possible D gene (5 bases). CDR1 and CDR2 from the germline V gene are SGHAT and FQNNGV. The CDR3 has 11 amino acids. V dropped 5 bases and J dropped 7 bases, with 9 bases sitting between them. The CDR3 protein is CASSPPGEQYF. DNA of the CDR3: TGTGCCAGCAGCCCCCCAGGGGAGCAGTACTTC.

The CDR3 loop is CASSLSPAGQETQYF. The DNA for the CDR3 is TGTGCCAGCAGCTTAAGTCCGGCGGGTCAAGAGACCCAGTACTTC. The rearrangement uses TRBV7-9 and TRBJ2-5; tentatively, D is TRBD2 (5 bases). V lost 2 bases and J lost 2, with 12 bases in between. This CDR3 has 15 residues. Germline V gene sequence: CDR1 SEHNR, CDR2 FQNEAQ (reference sequence).

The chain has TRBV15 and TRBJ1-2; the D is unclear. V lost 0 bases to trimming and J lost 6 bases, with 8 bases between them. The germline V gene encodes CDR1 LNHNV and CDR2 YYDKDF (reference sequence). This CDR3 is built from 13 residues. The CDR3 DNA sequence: TGTGCCACCAGCAGAGATCTAGAAAATGGCTACACCTTC. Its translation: CATSRDLENGYTF.

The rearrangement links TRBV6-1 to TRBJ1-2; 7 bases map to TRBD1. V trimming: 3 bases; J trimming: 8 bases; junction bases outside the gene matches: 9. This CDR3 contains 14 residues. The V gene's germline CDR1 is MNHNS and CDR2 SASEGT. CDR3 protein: CASSEVDRVGGYTF. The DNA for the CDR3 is TGTGCCAGCAGTGAGGTAGACAGGGTAGGGGGCTACACCTTC.

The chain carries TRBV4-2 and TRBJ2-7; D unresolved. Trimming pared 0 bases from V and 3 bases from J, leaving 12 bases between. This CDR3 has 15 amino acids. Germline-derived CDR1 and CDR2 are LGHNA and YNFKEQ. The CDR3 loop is CASSQDNHPSYEQYF. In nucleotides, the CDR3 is TGTGCCAGCAGCCAAGATAACCACCCAAGCTACGAGCAGTACTTC.

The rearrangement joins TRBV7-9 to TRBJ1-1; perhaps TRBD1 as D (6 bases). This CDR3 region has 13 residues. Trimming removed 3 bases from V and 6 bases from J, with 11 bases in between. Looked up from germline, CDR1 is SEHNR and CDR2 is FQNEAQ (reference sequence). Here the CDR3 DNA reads TGTGCCAGCAGCTTTGGGGGGCCGGCTGAAGCTTTCTTT. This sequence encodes CASSFGGPAEAFF.

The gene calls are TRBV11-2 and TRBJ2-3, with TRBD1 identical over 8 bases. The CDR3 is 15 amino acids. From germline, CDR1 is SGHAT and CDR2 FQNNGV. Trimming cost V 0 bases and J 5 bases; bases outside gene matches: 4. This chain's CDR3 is CASSLDPGGVDTQYF. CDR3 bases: TGTGCCAGCAGCTTAGATCCAGGGGGCGTAGATACGCAGTATTTT.

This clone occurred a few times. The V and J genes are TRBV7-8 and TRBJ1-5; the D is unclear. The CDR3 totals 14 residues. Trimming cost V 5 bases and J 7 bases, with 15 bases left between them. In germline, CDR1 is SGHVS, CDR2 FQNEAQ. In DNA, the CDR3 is TGTGCCAGCAGCCTTAGCCCTCGTAGGCAGCCCCAGCATTTT. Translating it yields CASSLSPRRQPQHF.

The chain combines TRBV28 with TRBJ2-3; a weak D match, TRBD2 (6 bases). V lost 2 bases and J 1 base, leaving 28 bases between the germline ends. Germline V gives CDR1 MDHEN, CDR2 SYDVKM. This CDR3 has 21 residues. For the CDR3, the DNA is TGTGCCAGCAGTTTAGGATTCGGAGGGAAACTCTACGGTAGTGGCACAGATACGCAGTATTTT. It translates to CASSLGFGGKLYGSGTDTQYF.

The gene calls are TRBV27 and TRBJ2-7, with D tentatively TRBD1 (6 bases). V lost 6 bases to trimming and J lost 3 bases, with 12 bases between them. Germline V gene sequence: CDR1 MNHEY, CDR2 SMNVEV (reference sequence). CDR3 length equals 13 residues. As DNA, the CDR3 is TGTGCCAGCAGGGGGGCCGATTACTACGAGCAGTACTTC. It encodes CASRGADYYEQYF.

The CDR3 here is CASSYRVIKTKYSGANVLTF. In nucleotides, the CDR3 is TGTGCCAGCAGTTACAGGGTGATTAAAACGAAATACTCTGGGGCCAACGTCCTGACTTTC. The chain joins TRBV28 to TRBJ2-6, with D perhaps TRBD1 (6 bases). Trimming removed 4 bases from V and 0 bases from J, with 22 bases in between. Germline CDR1 and CDR2: MDHEN and SYDVKM. This CDR3 spans 20 amino acids.

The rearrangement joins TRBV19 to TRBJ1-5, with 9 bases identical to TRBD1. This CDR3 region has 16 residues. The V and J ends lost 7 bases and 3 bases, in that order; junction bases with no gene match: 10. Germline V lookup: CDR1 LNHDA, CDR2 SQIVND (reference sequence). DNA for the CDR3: TGTGCCAGTACCGAGACCGGGACAGGGTACAATCAGCCCCAGCATTTT. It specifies CASTETGTGYNQPQHF.

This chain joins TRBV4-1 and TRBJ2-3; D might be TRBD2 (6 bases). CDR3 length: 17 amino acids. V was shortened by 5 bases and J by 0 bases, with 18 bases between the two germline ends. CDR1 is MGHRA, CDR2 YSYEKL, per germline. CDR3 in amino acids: CASSSSTSSSSTDTQYF. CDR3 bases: TGCGCCAGCAGCTCCTCGACTAGTTCTTCTAGCACAGATACGCAGTATTTT.

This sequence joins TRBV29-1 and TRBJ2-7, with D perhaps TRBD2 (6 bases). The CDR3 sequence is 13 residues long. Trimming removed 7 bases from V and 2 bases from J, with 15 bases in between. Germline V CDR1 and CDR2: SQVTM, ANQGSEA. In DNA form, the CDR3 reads TGCAGCGCTGGGGCGGGACCAACCTACGAGCAGTACTTC. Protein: CSAGAGPTYEQYF.